The clone carrying this T cell receptor beta chain was picked up many times. Its matching antigen is unknown. TCRdb ran MiXCR on the reads and lists one entry per CDR3 protein. Of about 250,000 distinct CDR3 sequences in the sample, 6.5% were seen once. Germline CDR1 reads DFQATT; CDR2 reads SNEGSKA (reference sequence). V lost 5 bases and J lost 1, with 14 bases in between. The CDR3 is made up of 14 amino acids. The data were taken from a study of T cell repertoires in cytomegalovirus infection. The study, taken as a whole, reports: Cumulated frequencies of public TCR beta families served to identify carriers of CMV plus the relevant HLA.

Sequencing was carried out using PBMCs. The chain recombines TRBV20-1 with TRBJ1-1, with D perhaps matching TRBD1 (6 bases). This TCR derives from a human donor in good health (CMV status not recorded). Some clones in this sample may be carry-over from other donors' samples. The CDR3 here is CSAGNRVTNTEAFF. DNA for the CDR3: TGCAGTGCTGGAAACAGGGTAACGAACACTGAAGCTTTCTTT.